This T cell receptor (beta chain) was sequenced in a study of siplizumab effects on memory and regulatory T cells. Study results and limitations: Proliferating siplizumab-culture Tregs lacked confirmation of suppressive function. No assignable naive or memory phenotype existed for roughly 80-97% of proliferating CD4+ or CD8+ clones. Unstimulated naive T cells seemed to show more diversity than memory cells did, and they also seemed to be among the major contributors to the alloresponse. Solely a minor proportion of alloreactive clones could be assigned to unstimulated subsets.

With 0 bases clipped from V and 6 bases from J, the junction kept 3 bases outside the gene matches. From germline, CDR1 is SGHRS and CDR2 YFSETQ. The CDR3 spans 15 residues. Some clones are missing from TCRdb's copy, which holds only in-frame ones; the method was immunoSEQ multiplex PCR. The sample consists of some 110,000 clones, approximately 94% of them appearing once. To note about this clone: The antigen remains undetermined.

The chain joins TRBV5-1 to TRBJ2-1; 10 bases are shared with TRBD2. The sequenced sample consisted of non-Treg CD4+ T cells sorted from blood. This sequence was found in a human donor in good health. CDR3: CASSLGQREGNEQFF. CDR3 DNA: TGCGCCAGCAGCTTGGGCCAGCGGGAGGGCAATGAGCAGTTCTTC.